Listed below are T cell receptor beta chains from one sample, sequenced in a study of blood T cell repertoires in COVID-19. Sequencing used immunoSEQ multiplex PCR; TCRdb keeps in-frame clones, though not all of them. The table records roughly 130,000 clones, just over 85% of them present only once. Source material: peripheral blood. These receptors came from a man aged 35 to 55 with acute or convalescent COVID-19. The CDR3 runs from the conserved cysteine through the conserved F or W. D genes are given only for firm matches. Clone size is stated in some rows and not others, as once, few, many or a class when expanded.

length | J | V | size | D | DNA | CDR3
13 | TRBJ2-7 | TRBV4-3 | . | . | TGCGCCAGCAGCCAAGAGGGATGGGAGGAGCAGTACTTC | CASSQEGWEEQYF
15 | TRBJ2-2 | TRBV7-6 | . | TRBD1 | TGTGCCAGCAGCTTAGAGGGGGCCGTCACCGGGGAGCTGTTTTTT | CASSLEGAVTGELFF
16 | TRBJ2-7 | TRBV5-3 | once | TRBD1 | TGTGCCAGAAGCTTGAAGGGGGGACAGGCCTCCTACGAGCAGTACTTC | CARSLKGGQASYEQYF
14 | TRBJ1-2 | TRBV10-3 | . | . | TGTGCCATCAGTGAGTCGAGCGGGGACTATGGCTACACCTTC | CAISESSGDYGYTF
17 | TRBJ1-2 | TRBV5-6 | many | TRBD1 | TGTGCCAGCAGCTTGAAGGGACAGGGGATGTGGATGGATGGCTACACCTTC | CASSLKGQGMWMDGYTF
12 | TRBJ1-1 | TRBV27 | . | . | TGTGCCAGCACGGGGTTTAACACTGAAGCTTTCTTT | CASTGFNTEAFF
14 | TRBJ1-1 | TRBV19 | . | . | TGTGCCAGTAGTATGGTGCGTCAGAACACTGAAGCTTTCTTT | CASSMVRQNTEAFF
16 | TRBJ2-5 | TRBV5-1 | . | TRBD1 | TGCGCCAGCAGCCGGACCGGGACAGGCCCCTCCGAGACCCAGTACTTC | CASSRTGTGPSETQYF
16 | TRBJ2-2 | TRBV6-6 | . | . | TGTGCCAACAGTTCTGGTCGGCAACCCCAGGTCGGGGAGCTGTTTTTT | CANSSGRQPQVGELFF
16 | TRBJ1-1 | TRBV7-8 | . | . | TGTGCCAGCAGCCCCGAACCTGCGCGTGCGGGCACTGAAGCTTTCTTT | CASSPEPARAGTEAFF
13 | TRBJ1-4 | TRBV7-8 | few | TRBD1 | TGTGCCAGCAGGGGACAGGGAAGTGAAAAACTGTTTTTT | CASRGQGSEKLFF
15 | TRBJ1-2 | TRBV24-1 | . | TRBD1 | TGTGCCACCAGTGATACCGGGACAGGGGGCTATGGCTACACCTTC | CATSDTGTGGYGYTF
15 | TRBJ2-5 | TRBV18 | . | . | TGTGCCAGCTCACCCCGGACAGCCTACCAAGAGACCCAGTACTTC | CASSPRTAYQETQYF
13 | TRBJ2-7 | TRBV19 | . | TRBD1 | TGTGCCAGTAGTGAGGACAGGGGCTACGAGCAGTACTTC | CASSEDRGYEQYF
12 | TRBJ2-1 | TRBV12-3/TRBV12-4 | . | . | TGTGCCAGCAGCCAAACCTACAATGAGCAGTTCTTC | CASSQTYNEQFF
17 | TRBJ2-2 | TRBV7-2 | once | TRBD2 | TGTGCCAGCAGCTTAGGTTTTAGAGCGGGACACACCGGGGAGCTGTTTTTT | CASSLGFRAGHTGELFF
13 | TRBJ1-5 | TRBV27 | . | . | TGTGCCAGCAGTTGGGGCGGGGATCAGCCCCAGCATTTT | CASSWGGDQPQHF
16 | TRBJ2-2 | TRBV5-1 | . | TRBD2 | TGCGCCAGCAGCGGGACTAGCGGGAGAAGAACCGGGGAGCTGTTTTTT | CASSGTSGRRTGELFF
15 | TRBJ2-1 | TRBV11-3 | . | TRBD2 | TGTGCCAGCAGCCGCGCAGCGGGGGGATACAATGAGCAGTTCTTC | CASSRAAGGYNEQFF
16 | TRBJ1-2 | TRBV19 | . | TRBD1 | TGTGCCAGTAGTAACCGGGACAGGGTTGGTAACTATGGCTACACCTTC | CASSNRDRVGNYGYTF
16 | TRBJ2-1 | TRBV5-5 | . | . | TGTGCCAGCAGCGGTGTGGCAGGTGGTGATTACAATGAGCAGTTCTTC | CASSGVAGGDYNEQFF
13 | TRBJ2-6 | TRBV2 | . | . | TGTGCCGGGCAGCTATCTGGGGCCAACGTCCTGACTTTC | CAGQLSGANVLTF
14 | TRBJ2-5 | TRBV5-5 | . | . | TGTGCCAGCAGAAACGACCCGGGGCAAGAGACCCAGTACTTC | CASRNDPGQETQYF
15 | TRBJ2-5 | TRBV18 | . | TRBD1 | TGTGCCAGCTCACCATCCGGACAGGGAATTGGGACCCAGTACTTC | CASSPSGQGIGTQYF
11 | TRBJ2-1 | TRBV20-1 | . | TRBD1 | TGCAGTGCTAGAGTTGGGGACAGGGGGTTCTTC | CSARVGDRGFF
15 | TRBJ2-1 | TRBV6-4 | . | . | TGTGCCAGCAGTCCCTCCGGGAGAGCGGTGAATGAGCAGTTCTTC | CASSPSGRAVNEQFF
15 | TRBJ2-7 | TRBV5-1 | . | TRBD2 | TGCGCCAGCAGCTTATTTACTAGCGTGTCCTACGAGCAGTACTTC | CASSLFTSVSYEQYF
14 | TRBJ2-1 | TRBV19 | . | . | TGTGCCAGTAGTATAGGGACAGCGTACGATGAGCAGTTCTTC | CASSIGTAYDEQFF
17 | TRBJ1-3 | TRBV5-1 | few | . | TGCGCCAGCAGCTTGTCGGGACAACAAAACCCTGGAAACACCATATATTTT | CASSLSGQQNPGNTIYF
14 | TRBJ1-6 | TRBV5-6 | . | TRBD1 | TGTGCCAGCAGCCGGGACAGGGGGGGTTCACCCCTCCACTTT | CASSRDRGGSPLHF
15 | TRBJ2-1 | TRBV7-9 | . | . | TGTGCCAGCAGCTCGCTAGAGACAGGTGAGATTGAGCAGTTCTTC | CASSSLETGEIEQFF
14 | TRBJ1-2 | TRBV6-1 | . | . | TGTGCCAGCAGTTTGGGGGGAGAGGACTATGGCTACACCTTC | CASSLGGEDYGYTF
15 | TRBJ2-7 | TRBV20-1 | few | TRBD2 | TGCAGTGCTAGTAAACCCAGCGGGGGGGCCAGGGAGCAGTACTTC | CSASKPSGGAREQYF
12 | TRBJ1-1 | TRBV29-1 | . | . | TGCAGCGTTGCCCCCGGGGGCACTGAAGCTTTCTTT | CSVAPGGTEAFF
14 | TRBJ1-4 | TRBV19 | . | . | TGTGCCAGTAGTCCGGACAGTCGTATCCGAGAACTGTTTTTT | CASSPDSRIRELFF
13 | TRBJ1-2 | TRBV10-3 | . | . | TGTGCCATCACCAGGGGAGTCGACTATGGCTACACCTTC | CAITRGVDYGYTF
13 | TRBJ1-1 | TRBV11-3 | . | TRBD1 | TGTGCCAGCAGCCCGGACAGGGCCACTGAAGCTTTCTTT | CASSPDRATEAFF
13 | TRBJ1-2 | TRBV18 | . | . | TGTGCCAGCTCACCCCACACCCAGGGTGGCTACACCTTC | CASSPHTQGGYTF
14 | TRBJ1-3 | TRBV3-1/TRBV3-2 | . | . | TGTGCCAGCAGCCACGAGGTGATAGGAAACACCATATATTTT | CASSHEVIGNTIYF
16 | TRBJ1-1 | TRBV9 | . | TRBD1 | TGTGCCAGCAGCGGATCCCACAGGGGGCCGGGTACTGAAGCTTTCTTT | CASSGSHRGPGTEAFF
16 | TRBJ1-1 | TRBV5-6 | once | TRBD1 | TGTGCCAGCAGCTTGACAGGGGAGGAATGGTCTGAAGAGGCTTTCTTT | CASSLTGEEWSEEAFF
17 | TRBJ2-2 | TRBV15 | . | TRBD2 | TGTGCCACCAGCAGAGATAGCGGGACTTTCTTCACCGGGGAGCTGTTTTTT | CATSRDSGTFFTGELFF
15 | TRBJ2-1 | TRBV7-2 | . | TRBD2 | TGTGCCAGCAGCAACGACTGGGGGGGTTACAATGAGCAGTTCTTC | CASSNDWGGYNEQFF
17 | TRBJ1-1 | TRBV30 | . | TRBD1 | TGTGCCTGGATAGGTTCATCGGACAGGGCTATGAACACTGAAGCCTTCTTT | CAWIGSSDRAMNTEAFF
17 | TRBJ2-1 | TRBV27 | . | . | TGTGCCAGCAGTACCCCAGGGGCGGCGGAGAAGCGGAATGAGCAGTTCTTC | CASSTPGAAEKRNEQFF
15 | TRBJ2-1 | TRBV2 | . | TRBD2 | TGTGCCAGCAACCCACTAGCGGGAGGGCCAAGTGAGCAGTTCTTC | CASNPLAGGPSEQFF
14 | TRBJ1-2 | TRBV3-1/TRBV3-2 | once | . | TGTGCCAGCAGCCAGAGGACAGCTAACTATGGCTACACCTTC | CASSQRTANYGYTF